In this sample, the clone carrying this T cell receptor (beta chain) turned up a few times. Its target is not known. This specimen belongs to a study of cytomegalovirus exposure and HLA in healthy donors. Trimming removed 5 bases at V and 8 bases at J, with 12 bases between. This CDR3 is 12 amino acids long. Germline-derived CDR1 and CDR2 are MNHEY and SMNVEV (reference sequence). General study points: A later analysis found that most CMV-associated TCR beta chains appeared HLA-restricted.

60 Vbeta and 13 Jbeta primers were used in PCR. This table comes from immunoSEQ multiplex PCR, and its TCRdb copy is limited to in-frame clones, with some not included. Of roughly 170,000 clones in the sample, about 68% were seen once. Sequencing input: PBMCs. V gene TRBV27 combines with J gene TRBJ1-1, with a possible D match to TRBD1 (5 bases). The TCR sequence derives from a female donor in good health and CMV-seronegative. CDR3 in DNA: TGTGCCAGCAGTCCTACCCCAGGGGAAGCTTTCTTT. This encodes CASSPTPGEAFF.